The present entry profiles one T cell receptor beta chain with its context. Its antigen remains unknown. This specimen comes from a study of human T cells and chemical hapten exposure. TCRdb called the RACE reads again in MiXCR, with one record for every CDR3 protein. In the table there are more than 250,000 distinct CDR3 sequences, 8.6% of which are singletons. Time point here: pre-sensitization, week 0. Treatment given: therapeutic diphenylcyclopropenone sensitization with weekly scalp DPC. CDR3 length equals 15 residues. Trimming removed 7 bases from V and 0 bases from J; junction bases left unmatched: 4. Findings of the study overall: PT1 expanded TCR counts and patch test score correlated positively.

The sample consisted of whole blood, taken in connection with sensitization to the hapten diphenylcyclopropenone (DPC). The rearrangement joins TRBV12-3 or TRBV12-4 to TRBJ2-2, with 8 bases that match TRBD1. The TCR comes from a woman between 40 and 55 years old with alopecia areata. Some clones in this sample may be carry-over from other donors' samples. DNA for the CDR3: TGTGCCAGCACCACACAGGGGGCGAACACCGGGGAGCTGTTTTTT. Its translation is CASTTQGANTGELFF.